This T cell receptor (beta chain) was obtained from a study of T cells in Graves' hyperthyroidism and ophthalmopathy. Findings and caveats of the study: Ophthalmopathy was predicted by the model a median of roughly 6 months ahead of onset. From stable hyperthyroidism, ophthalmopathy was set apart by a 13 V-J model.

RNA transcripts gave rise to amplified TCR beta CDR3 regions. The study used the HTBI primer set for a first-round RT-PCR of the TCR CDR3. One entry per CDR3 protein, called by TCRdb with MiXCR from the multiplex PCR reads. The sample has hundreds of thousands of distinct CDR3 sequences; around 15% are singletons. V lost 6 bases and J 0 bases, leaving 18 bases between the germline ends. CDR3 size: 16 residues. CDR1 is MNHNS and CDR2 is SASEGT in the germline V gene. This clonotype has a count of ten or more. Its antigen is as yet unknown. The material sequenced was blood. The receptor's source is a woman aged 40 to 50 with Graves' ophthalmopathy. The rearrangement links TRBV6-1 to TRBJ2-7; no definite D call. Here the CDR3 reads CASSHLSGSSSYEQYF. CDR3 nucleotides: TGTGCCAGCAGCCACCTTTCCGGATCTAGCTCCTACGAGCAGTACTTC.